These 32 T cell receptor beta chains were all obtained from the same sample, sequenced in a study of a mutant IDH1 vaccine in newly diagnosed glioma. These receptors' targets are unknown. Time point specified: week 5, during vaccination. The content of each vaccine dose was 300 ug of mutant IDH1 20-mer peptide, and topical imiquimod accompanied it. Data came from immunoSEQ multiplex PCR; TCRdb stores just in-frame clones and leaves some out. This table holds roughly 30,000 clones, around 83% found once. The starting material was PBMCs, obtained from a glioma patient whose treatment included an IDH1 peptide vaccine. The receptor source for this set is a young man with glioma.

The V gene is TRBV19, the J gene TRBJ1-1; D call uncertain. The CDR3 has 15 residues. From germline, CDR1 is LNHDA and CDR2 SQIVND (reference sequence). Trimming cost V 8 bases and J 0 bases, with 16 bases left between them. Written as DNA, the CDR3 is TGTGCCAGTGAGGATAGACGGCAAGTGAACACTGAAGCTTTCTTT. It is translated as CASEDRRQVNTEAFF.

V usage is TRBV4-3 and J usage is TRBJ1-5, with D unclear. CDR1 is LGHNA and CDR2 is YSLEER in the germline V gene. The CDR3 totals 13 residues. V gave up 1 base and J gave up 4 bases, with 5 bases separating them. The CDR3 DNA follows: TGCGCCAGCAGCCAAGGTCAGAATCAGCCCCAGCATTTT. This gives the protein CASSQGQNQPQHF.

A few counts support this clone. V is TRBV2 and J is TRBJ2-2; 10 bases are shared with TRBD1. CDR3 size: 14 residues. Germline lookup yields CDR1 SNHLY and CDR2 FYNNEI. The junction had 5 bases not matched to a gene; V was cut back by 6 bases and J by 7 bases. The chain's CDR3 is CASRRQGAGGELFF. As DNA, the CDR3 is TGTGCCAGCAGGAGACAGGGGGCTGGCGGGGAGCTGTTTTTT.

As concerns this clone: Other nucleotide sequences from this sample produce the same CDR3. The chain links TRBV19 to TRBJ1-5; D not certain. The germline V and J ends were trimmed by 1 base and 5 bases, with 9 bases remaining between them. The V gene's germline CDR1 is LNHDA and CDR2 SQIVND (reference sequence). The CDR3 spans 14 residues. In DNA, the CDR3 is TGTGCCAGTAGTATAGGAGGGAAGGATCAGCCCCAGCATTTT. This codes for CASSIGGKDQPQHF.

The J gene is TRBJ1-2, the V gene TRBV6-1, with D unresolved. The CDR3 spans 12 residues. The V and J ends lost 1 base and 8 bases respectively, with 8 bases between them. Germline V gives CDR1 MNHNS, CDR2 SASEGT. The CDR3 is CASSEGPRGYTF. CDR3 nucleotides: TGTGCCAGCAGTGAAGGACCTCGGGGCTACACCTTC.

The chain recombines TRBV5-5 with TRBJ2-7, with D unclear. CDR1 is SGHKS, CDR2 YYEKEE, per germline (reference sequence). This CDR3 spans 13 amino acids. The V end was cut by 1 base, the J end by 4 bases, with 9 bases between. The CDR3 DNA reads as TGTGCCAGCAGCTTGTTTGGTGGATACGAGCAGTACTTC. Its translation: CASSLFGGYEQYF.

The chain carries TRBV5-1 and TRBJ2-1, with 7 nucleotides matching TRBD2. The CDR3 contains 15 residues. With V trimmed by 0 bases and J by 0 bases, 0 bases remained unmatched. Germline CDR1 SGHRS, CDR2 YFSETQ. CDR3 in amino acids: CASSLVAGSYNEQFF. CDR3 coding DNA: TGCGCCAGCAGCTTGGTAGCGGGCTCCTACAATGAGCAGTTCTTC.

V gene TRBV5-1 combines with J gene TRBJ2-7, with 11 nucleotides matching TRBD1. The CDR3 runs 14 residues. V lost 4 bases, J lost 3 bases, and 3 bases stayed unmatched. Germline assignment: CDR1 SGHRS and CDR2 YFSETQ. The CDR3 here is CASSGGTGGYEQYF. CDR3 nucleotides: TGCGCCAGCAGCGGGGGGACAGGGGGCTACGAGCAGTACTTC.

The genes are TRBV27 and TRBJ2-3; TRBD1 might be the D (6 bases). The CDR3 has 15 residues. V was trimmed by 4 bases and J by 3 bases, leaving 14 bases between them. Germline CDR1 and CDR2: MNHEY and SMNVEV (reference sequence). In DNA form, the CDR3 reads TGTGCCAGCAGTTCATACCTAGGGGGTACAGATACGCAGTATTTT. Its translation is CASSSYLGGTDTQYF.

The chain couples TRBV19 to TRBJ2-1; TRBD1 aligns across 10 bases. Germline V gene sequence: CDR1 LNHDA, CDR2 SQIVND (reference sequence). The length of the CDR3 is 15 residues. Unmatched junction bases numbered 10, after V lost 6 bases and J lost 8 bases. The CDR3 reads CASSDRQGAVDEQFF. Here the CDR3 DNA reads TGTGCCAGTAGCGACAGACAGGGGGCGGTCGATGAGCAGTTCTTC.

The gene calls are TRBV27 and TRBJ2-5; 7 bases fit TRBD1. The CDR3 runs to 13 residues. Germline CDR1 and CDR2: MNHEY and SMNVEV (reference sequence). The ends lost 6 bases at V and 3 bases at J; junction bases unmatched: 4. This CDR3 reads CASSIDREETQYF. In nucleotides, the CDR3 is TGTGCCAGCAGCATTGACAGGGAAGAGACCCAGTACTTC.

CDR3 in amino acids: CASTAGGKGGNQPQHF. CDR3 DNA: TGTGCCAGCACGGCAGGGGGGAAGGGGGGCAATCAGCCCCAGCATTTT. The genes are TRBV28 and TRBJ1-5, with 7 bases matching TRBD1. Losses at the gene ends were 7 bases for V and 2 bases for J; bases not matched to a gene: 11. The CDR3 extends over 16 amino acids. Germline loops: CDR1 MDHEN, CDR2 SYDVKM. Full variable domain (remainder filled in from reference TRBV28 and TRBJ1-5): DVKVTQSSRYLVKRTGEKVFLECVQDMDHENMFWYRQDPGLGLRLIYFSYDVKMKEKGDIPEGYSVSREKKERFSLILESASTNQTSMYLCASTAGGKGGNQPQHFGDGTRLSIL.

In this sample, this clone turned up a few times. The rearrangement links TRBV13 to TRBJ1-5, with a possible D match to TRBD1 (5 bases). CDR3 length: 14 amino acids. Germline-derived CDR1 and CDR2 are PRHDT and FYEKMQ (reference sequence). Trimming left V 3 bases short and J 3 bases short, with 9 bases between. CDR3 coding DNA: TGTGCCAGCAGCTTTTCAGGGATCAATCAGCCCCAGCATTTT. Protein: CASSFSGINQPQHF.

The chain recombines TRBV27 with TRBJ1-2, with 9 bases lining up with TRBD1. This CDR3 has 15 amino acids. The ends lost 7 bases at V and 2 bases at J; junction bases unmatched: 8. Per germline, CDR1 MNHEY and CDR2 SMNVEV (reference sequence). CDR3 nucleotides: TGTGCCAGCAAAACGCCGGGACAGGGAAACTATGGCTACACCTTC. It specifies CASKTPGQGNYGYTF.

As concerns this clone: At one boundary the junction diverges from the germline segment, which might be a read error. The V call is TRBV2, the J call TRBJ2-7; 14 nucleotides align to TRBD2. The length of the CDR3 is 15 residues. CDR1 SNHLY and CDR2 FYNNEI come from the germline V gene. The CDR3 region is CASSELRLAGGYCRF. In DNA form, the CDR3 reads TGTGCCAGCAGTGAACTCCGACTAGCGGGGGGGTACTGTCGGTTC.

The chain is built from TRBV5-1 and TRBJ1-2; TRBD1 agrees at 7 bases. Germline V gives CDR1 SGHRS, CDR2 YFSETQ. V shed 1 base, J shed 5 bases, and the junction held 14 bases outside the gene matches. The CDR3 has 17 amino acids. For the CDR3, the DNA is TGCGCCAGCAGCTTGTGGGGACCCCAAAGGGACAGTTATGGCTACACCTTC. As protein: CASSLWGPQRDSYGYTF. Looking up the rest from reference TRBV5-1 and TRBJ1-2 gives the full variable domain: KAGVTQTPRYLIKTRGQQVTLSCSPISGHRSVSWYQQTPGQGLQFLFEYFSETQRNKGNFPGRFSGRQFSNSRSEMNVSTLELGDSALYLCASSLWGPQRDSYGYTFGSGTRLTVV.

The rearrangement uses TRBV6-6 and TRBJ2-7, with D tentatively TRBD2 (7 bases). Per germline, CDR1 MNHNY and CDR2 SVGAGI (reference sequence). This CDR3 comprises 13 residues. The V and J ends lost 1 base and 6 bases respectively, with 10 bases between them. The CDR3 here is CASSYLRGGEQYF. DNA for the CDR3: TGTGCCAGCAGTTACTTGAGGGGGGGCGAGCAGTACTTC.

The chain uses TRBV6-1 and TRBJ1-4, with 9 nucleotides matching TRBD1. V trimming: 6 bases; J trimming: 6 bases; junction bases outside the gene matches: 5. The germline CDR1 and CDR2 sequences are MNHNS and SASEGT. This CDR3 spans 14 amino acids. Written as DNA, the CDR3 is TGTGCCAGCAGCGCACAGGGGGCGTATGAAAAACTGTTTTTT. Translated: CASSAQGAYEKLFF.

The chain's CDR3 is CASSLVPLPEQFF. The CDR3 nucleotides are TGTGCCAGCAGCTTAGTTCCACTACCCGAGCAGTTCTTC. The chain has TRBV7-9 and TRBJ2-1; D remains unclear. The CDR3 is 13 amino acids. Germline V CDR1 and CDR2: SEHNR, FQNEAQ (reference sequence). The ends were cut back, 1 base at V and 10 bases at J, with 11 bases in the middle.

The CDR3 region has the DNA TGTGCCAGCAGCTTAGTGGGCCAAGAGACCGGGGAGCTGTTTTTT. It codes for CASSLVGQETGELFF. This rearrangement joins TRBV11-2 to TRBJ2-2; D gene unclear. Germline values: CDR1 SGHAT, CDR2 FQNNGV. The CDR3 is 15 residues long. The ends were cut back, 1 base at V and 5 bases at J, with 11 bases in the middle.

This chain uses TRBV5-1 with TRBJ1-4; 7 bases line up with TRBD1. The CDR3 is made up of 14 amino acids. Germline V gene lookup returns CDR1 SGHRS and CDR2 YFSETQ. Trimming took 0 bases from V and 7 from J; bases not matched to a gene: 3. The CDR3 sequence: CASSLGQGSEKLFF. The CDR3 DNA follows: TGCGCCAGCAGCTTGGGACAGGGTAGTGAAAAACTGTTTTTT.

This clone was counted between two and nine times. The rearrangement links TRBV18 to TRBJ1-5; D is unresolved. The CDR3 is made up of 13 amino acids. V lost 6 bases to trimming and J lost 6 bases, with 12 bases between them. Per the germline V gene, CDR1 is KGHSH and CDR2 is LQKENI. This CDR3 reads CASSSGPVQPQHF. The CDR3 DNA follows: TGTGCCAGCTCGTCCGGGCCAGTTCAGCCCCAGCATTTT.

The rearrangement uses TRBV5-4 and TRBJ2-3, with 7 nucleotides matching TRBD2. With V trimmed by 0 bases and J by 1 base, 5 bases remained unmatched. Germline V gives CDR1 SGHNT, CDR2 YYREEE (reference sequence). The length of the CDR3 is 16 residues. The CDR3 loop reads CASSLGGTTGTDTQYF. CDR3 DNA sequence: TGTGCCAGCAGCTTGGGTGGGACTACTGGCACAGATACGCAGTATTTT.

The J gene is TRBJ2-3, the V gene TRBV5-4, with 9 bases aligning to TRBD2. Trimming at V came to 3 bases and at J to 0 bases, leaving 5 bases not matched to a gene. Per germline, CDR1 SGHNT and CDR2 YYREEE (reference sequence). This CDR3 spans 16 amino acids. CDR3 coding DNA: TGTGCCAGCAGCTCGGGACTAGCAAAGAGCACAGATACGCAGTATTTT. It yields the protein CASSSGLAKSTDTQYF. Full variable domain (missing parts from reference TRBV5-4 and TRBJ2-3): ETGVTQSPTHLIKTRGQQVTLRCSSQSGHNTVSWYQQALGQGPQFIFQYYREEENGRGNFPPRFSGLQFPNYSSELNVNALELDDSALYLCASSSGLAKSTDTQYFGPGTRLTVL.

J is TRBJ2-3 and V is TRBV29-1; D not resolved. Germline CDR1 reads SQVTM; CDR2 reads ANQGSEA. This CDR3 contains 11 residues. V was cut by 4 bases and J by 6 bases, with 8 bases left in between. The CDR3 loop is CSVVKADTQYF. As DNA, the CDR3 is TGCAGCGTTGTCAAGGCTGATACGCAGTATTTT.

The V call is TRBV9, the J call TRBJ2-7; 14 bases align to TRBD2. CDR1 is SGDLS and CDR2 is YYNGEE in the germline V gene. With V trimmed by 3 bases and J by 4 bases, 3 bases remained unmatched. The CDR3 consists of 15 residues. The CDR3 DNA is TGTGCCAGCAGCGCAGGGACTAGCGGGAGTTACGAGCAGTACTTC. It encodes CASSAGTSGSYEQYF. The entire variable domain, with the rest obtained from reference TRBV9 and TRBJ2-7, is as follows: DSGVTQTPKHLITATGQRVTLRCSPRSGDLSVYWYQQSLDQGLQFLIQYYNGEERAKGNILERFSAQQFPDLHSELNLSSLELGDSALYFCASSAGTSGSYEQYFGPGTRLTVT.

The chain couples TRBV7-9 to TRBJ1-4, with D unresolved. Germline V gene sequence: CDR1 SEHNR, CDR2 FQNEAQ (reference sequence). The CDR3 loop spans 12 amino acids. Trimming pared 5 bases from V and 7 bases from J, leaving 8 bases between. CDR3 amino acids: CASSVSTEKLFF. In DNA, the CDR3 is TGTGCCAGCAGCGTCTCAACTGAAAAACTGTTTTTT.

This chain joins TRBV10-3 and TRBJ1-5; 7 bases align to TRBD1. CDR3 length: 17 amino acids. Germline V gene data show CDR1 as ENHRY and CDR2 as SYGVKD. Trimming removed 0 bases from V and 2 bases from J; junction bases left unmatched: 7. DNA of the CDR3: TGTGCCATCAGTGAGTCGACGACAGGGAGAGGCAATCAGCCCCAGCATTTT. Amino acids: CAISESTTGRGNQPQHF.

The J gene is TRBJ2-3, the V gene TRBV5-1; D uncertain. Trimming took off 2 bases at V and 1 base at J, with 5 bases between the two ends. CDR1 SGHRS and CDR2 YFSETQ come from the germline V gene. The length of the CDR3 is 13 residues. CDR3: CASSFMGTDTQYF. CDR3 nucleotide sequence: TGCGCCAGCAGCTTTATGGGCACAGATACGCAGTATTTT.

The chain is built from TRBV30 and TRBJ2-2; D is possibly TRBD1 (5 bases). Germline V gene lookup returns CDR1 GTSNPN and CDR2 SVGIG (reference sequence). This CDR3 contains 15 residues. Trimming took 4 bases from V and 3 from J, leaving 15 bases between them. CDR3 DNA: TGTGCCTGGACCCTTTTAGGGGCTGACACCGGGGAGCTGTTTTTT. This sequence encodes CAWTLLGADTGELFF.

The CDR3 is CASSVSELAHYNEQFF. DNA of the CDR3: TGTGCCAGCAGCGTGAGTGAGCTAGCGCACTACAATGAGCAGTTCTTC. J is TRBJ2-1 and V is TRBV9; tentative D call: TRBD2 (6 bases). Germline CDR1 is SGDLS and CDR2 is YYNGEE. V lost 2 bases and J lost 3, with 15 bases in between. The CDR3 contains 16 residues. Filled out from reference TRBV9 and TRBJ2-1, the complete variable domain reads DSGVTQTPKHLITATGQRVTLRCSPRSGDLSVYWYQQSLDQGLQFLIQYYNGEERAKGNILERFSAQQFPDLHSELNLSSLELGDSALYFCASSVSELAHYNEQFFGPGTRLTVL.

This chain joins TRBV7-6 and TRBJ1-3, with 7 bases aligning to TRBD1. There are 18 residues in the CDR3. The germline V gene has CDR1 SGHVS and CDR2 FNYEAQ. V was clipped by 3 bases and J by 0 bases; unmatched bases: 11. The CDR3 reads CASSLGTVFSGSGNTIYF. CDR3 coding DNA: TGTGCCAGCAGCTTGGGGACAGTCTTCTCGGGCTCTGGAAACACCATATATTTT. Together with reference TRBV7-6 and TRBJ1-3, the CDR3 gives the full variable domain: GAGVSQSPRYKVTKRGQDVALRCDPISGHVSLYWYRQALGQGPEFLTYFNYEAQQDKSGLPNDRFSAERPEGSISTLTIQRTEQRDSAMYRCASSLGTVFSGSGNTIYFGEGSWLTVV.